Here is one TCR beta chain with its context. This specimen belongs to a study of blood T cell repertoires in COVID-19. At the level of the study: PBMCs, B-cell-depleted T cells, or T cells were the source of the cDNA or gDNA that made up the material.

Original processing notes: Scientists estimated how many nucleated cells there were by amplifying reference gene primers. The assay was immunoSEQ multiplex PCR, and TCRdb's table has in-frame clones only and misses some. The V and J calls and clone size are taken from that table; D and trimming were inferred from the DNA. The sample includes roughly 200,000 clones, about 88% of them seen just once. The CDR3 is 14 residues long. With 3 bases clipped from V and 7 bases from J, the junction kept 3 bases outside the gene matches. Germline CDR1 is SEHNR and CDR2 is FQNEAQ (reference sequence). This clonotype originated in a man aged 50-60 years with COVID-19, enrolled during active disease. Material: peripheral blood. This chain joins TRBV7-9 and TRBJ2-4; TRBD1 matches 10 bases. In DNA, the CDR3 is TGTGCCAGCAGCTTCCCGGACAGGGGGAACATTCAGTACTTC. Encoded protein: CASSFPDRGNIQYF. Looking up the rest from reference TRBV7-9 and TRBJ2-4 gives the full variable domain: DTGVSQNPRHKITKRGQNVTFRCDPISEHNRLYWYRQTLGQGPEFLTYFQNEAQLEKSRLLSDRFSAERPKGSFSTLEIQRTEQGDSAMYLCASSFPDRGNIQYFGAGTRLSVL.